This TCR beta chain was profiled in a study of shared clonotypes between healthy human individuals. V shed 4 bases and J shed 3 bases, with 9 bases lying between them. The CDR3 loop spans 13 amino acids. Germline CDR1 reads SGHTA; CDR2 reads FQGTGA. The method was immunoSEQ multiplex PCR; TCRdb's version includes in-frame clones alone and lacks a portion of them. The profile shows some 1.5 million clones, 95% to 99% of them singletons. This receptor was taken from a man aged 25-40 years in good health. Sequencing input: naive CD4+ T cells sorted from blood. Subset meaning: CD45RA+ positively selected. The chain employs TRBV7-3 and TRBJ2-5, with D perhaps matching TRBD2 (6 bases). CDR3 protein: CASSSTREETQYF. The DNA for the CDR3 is TGTGCCAGCAGCTCGACTAGGGAAGAGACCCAGTACTTC.